The next 26 T cell receptor beta chains were all read from a single sample in a study of shared clonotypes between healthy human individuals. Produced via immunoSEQ multiplex PCR; TCRdb's table is partial and in-frame only. The sample consists of around 550,000 clones, 85% to 95% of them appearing once. The naive CD8 subset, CD45RO-negative cells positively selected for CCR7, excluded terminally differentiated effector memory CD45RA+ cells. Sequencing was carried out using naive CD8+ T cells sorted from blood. Receptors were obtained from a woman between 25 and 40 years old in good health.

This chain connects TRBV6-1 to TRBJ1-1; D unresolved. Trimming left V 0 bases short and J 6 bases short, with 8 bases between. CDR3 length equals 13 residues. Germline V gene sequence: CDR1 MNHNS, CDR2 SASEGT. The CDR3: CASSEALGSEAFF. In DNA, the CDR3 is TGTGCCAGCAGTGAAGCGCTGGGCTCTGAAGCTTTCTTT.

The gene calls are TRBV29-1 and TRBJ2-7; D tentatively reads TRBD1 or TRBD2 (5 bases each). Trimming cost V 1 base and J 2 bases, with 15 bases left between them. This CDR3 is 15 amino acids long. Germline V gene sequence: CDR1 SQVTM, CDR2 ANQGSEA. CDR3 sequence reads: CSVEARGLETYEQYF. The CDR3 DNA reads TGCAGCGTTGAAGCGAGGGGATTAGAGACCTACGAGCAGTACTTC.

J is TRBJ1-5 and V is TRBV19; 7 bases match TRBD1. Germline V gene lookup returns CDR1 LNHDA and CDR2 SQIVND (reference sequence). J lost 2 bases, V lost 1 base, and 17 bases had no gene match. There are 20 residues in the CDR3. The CDR3: CASSIAYPPSYRGGNQPQHF. In DNA form, the CDR3 reads TGTGCCAGTAGTATAGCCTACCCCCCTTCTTACAGGGGAGGCAATCAGCCCCAGCATTTT.

Turning to this clone: Other DNA sequences from this sample encode an identical CDR3 as well. The chain couples TRBV27 to TRBJ2-7; D might be TRBD1 (7 bases). In germline, CDR1 is MNHEY, CDR2 SMNVEV (reference sequence). The CDR3 has 12 amino acids. V gave up 2 bases and J gave up 6 bases, with 8 bases separating them. The CDR3 here is CASSLQGGEQYF. The CDR3 region has the DNA TGTGCCAGCAGTTTACAGGGGGGCGAGCAGTACTTC.

The V call is TRBV10-2, the J call TRBJ2-7; TRBD1 is a possible D gene (6 bases). Germline V gene data show CDR1 as WSHSY and CDR2 as SAAADI. The CDR3 runs 13 residues. Deletions cut 7 bases from V and 2 bases from J, with 12 bases between. CDR3 sequence (DNA): TGCGCCAGCATAGAACAGGGTGCCTACGAGCAGTACTTC. Its translation: CASIEQGAYEQYF.

This clone was seen more than once but under ten times. The chain links TRBV14 to TRBJ1-2; D unclear. Germline V gives CDR1 SGHDN, CDR2 FVKESK. The CDR3 runs 13 residues. Trimming pared 5 bases from V and 1 base from J, leaving 8 bases between. CDR3 region: CASSAGSNYGYTF. The CDR3 DNA follows: TGTGCCAGCAGCGCGGGAAGTAACTATGGCTACACCTTC.

Concerning this clone itself: This sample also contains other DNA sequences that code for the same CDR3. This rearrangement joins TRBV27 to TRBJ1-1; 8 bases are a match to TRBD1. The CDR3 has 12 amino acids. V lost 6 bases, J lost 4 bases, and 1 base stayed unmatched. The germline V gene encodes CDR1 MNHEY and CDR2 SMNVEV (reference sequence). The CDR3 region has the DNA TGTGCCAGCAGAACAGGGGGCACTGAAGCTTTCTTT. Amino acid sequence: CASRTGGTEAFF.

CDR3 nucleotides: TGCGCCAGCAGCTTGGACAGGGTCTTTGGGGCCAACGTCCTGACTTTC. Amino acid sequence: CASSLDRVFGANVLTF. The V call is TRBV5-1, the J call TRBJ2-6; possibly TRBD1 for D (6 bases). This CDR3 spans 16 amino acids. V lost 0 bases and J lost 3, with 10 bases in between. Germline V lookup: CDR1 SGHRS, CDR2 YFSETQ.

The chain combines TRBV5-6 with TRBJ1-1, with D tentatively TRBD1 (5 bases). Germline V CDR1 and CDR2: SGHDT, YYEEEE. The CDR3 runs 18 residues. The V end was cut by 0 bases, the J end by 0 bases, with 18 bases between. The CDR3 spells CASSLVPGRRLMNTEAFF. In DNA, the CDR3 is TGTGCCAGCAGCTTGGTGCCAGGGCGGCGATTGATGAACACTGAAGCTTTCTTT.

CDR3 coding DNA: TGTGCTAGTGGTGCGGGGGGAGGCGACACCGGGGAGCTGTTTTTT. Translated: CASGAGGGDTGELFF. This chain links TRBV12-5 with TRBJ2-2; TRBD2 matches 8 bases. J was trimmed by 3 bases and V by 5 bases; bases with no gene match: 5. The CDR3 consists of 15 residues. CDR1 is LGHNT and CDR2 is FRNRAP in the germline V gene.

The J gene is TRBJ1-5, the V gene TRBV9; D not resolved. V was trimmed by 0 bases and J by 4 bases, leaving 8 bases between them. CDR1 is SGDLS, CDR2 YYNGEE, per germline. The CDR3 is 14 amino acids. The CDR3 is CASSVDGLNQPQHF. As DNA, the CDR3 is TGTGCCAGCAGCGTAGATGGGTTGAATCAGCCCCAGCATTTT.

V is TRBV28 and J is TRBJ2-3; D remains unclear. The CDR3 has 12 amino acids. V was shortened by 2 bases and J by 6 bases, with 6 bases between the two germline ends. Looked up from germline, CDR1 is MDHEN and CDR2 is SYDVKM. The CDR3 DNA follows: TGTGCCAGCAGTTTAAGACGGGATACGCAGTATTTT. Residues: CASSLRRDTQYF.

This chain uses TRBV25-1 with TRBJ2-7, with 7 bases fitting TRBD1. This CDR3 comprises 15 residues. Germline V gene data show CDR1 as MGHDK and CDR2 as SYGVNS. V shed 3 bases, J shed 0 bases, and the junction held 5 bases outside the gene matches. CDR3 loop: CASSDSDRTSYEQYF. The CDR3 DNA reads as TGTGCCAGCAGTGATTCGGACAGGACCTCCTACGAGCAGTACTTC.

This chain connects TRBV10-3 to TRBJ2-1, with no clear D. The V end lost 5 bases, the J end lost 9 bases, and 17 bases lay between the germline ends. Germline values: CDR1 ENHRY, CDR2 SYGVKD. The CDR3 has 14 amino acids. CDR3 nucleotides: TGTGCCATCAGTCCCCCACCGCCAGCCCCTGAGCAGTTCTTC. As protein: CAISPPPPAPEQFF.

The chain has TRBV7-9 and TRBJ1-2; 12 nucleotides align to TRBD1. CDR3 length: 16 amino acids. With V trimmed by 5 bases and J by 4 bases, 8 bases remained unmatched. CDR1 is SEHNR, CDR2 FQNEAQ, per germline (reference sequence). DNA of the CDR3: TGTGCCAGCAGCGCCCCGGGACAGGGGGCGAGCTATGGCTACACCTTC. It yields the protein CASSAPGQGASYGYTF.

This clone appeared once. This chain links TRBV5-1 with TRBJ1-1, with a weak D call TRBD1 (5 bases). The germline V gene encodes CDR1 SGHRS and CDR2 YFSETQ. Trimming removed 0 bases from V and 3 bases from J, with 12 bases in between. The CDR3 runs 15 residues. This chain's CDR3 is CASSLADSGYTEAFF. The CDR3 coding sequence is TGCGCCAGCAGCTTGGCTGACTCAGGGTACACTGAAGCTTTCTTT.

CDR3 protein: CASSLVGLAHEQYF. CDR3 bases: TGTGCCAGCAGCTTGGTGGGACTAGCCCACGAGCAGTACTTC. The chain employs TRBV5-8 and TRBJ2-7; 9 bases align to TRBD2. The CDR3 sequence is 14 residues long. Unmatched junction bases numbered 3, after V lost 0 bases and J lost 5 bases. The germline CDR1 and CDR2 sequences are SGHTS and YDEGEE.

The chain links TRBV9 to TRBJ2-2; 9 nucleotides line up with TRBD2. The CDR3 covers 16 residues. V shed 3 bases and J 4 bases; nucleotides not matched to a gene: 7. Looked up from germline, CDR1 is SGDLS and CDR2 is YYNGEE. CDR3 sequence reads: CASSALAGVSTGELFF. In nucleotides, the CDR3 is TGTGCCAGCAGCGCCTTAGCGGGAGTGAGCACCGGGGAGCTGTTTTTT.

V is TRBV5-6 and J is TRBJ2-3, with 8 bases that match TRBD1. This CDR3 is 12 amino acids long. Germline V gene data show CDR1 as SGHDT and CDR2 as YYEEEE. With 4 bases clipped from V and 14 bases from J, the junction kept 9 bases outside the gene matches. The CDR3 protein is CASSLRDRRLYF. CDR3 nucleotides: TGTGCCAGCAGCCTCCGGGACAGGCGGTTGTATTTT. The variable domain in full, completed from reference TRBV5-6 and TRBJ2-3, reads DAGVTQSPTHLIKTRGQQVTLRCSPKSGHDTVSWYQQALGQGPQFIFQYYEEEERQRGNFPDRFSGHQFPNYSSELNVNALLLGDSALYLCASSLRDRRLYFGPGTRLTVL.

The chain has TRBV28 and TRBJ2-3; TRBD2 is a possible D gene (5 bases). CDR1 and CDR2 (germline): MDHEN, SYDVKM. The CDR3 has 15 amino acids. Trimming shortened V by 6 bases and J by 4 bases, and 17 bases separated the two germline ends. The CDR3 DNA sequence: TGTGCCAGCAGCGTCCTTATAGGAGGACCAGATACGCAGTATTTT. Its protein product is CASSVLIGGPDTQYF.

This chain uses TRBV25-1 with TRBJ2-1; maybe TRBD2 (5 bases). The CDR3 has 12 residues. Trimming stripped 6 bases from V and 8 bases from J, with 11 bases between. From germline, CDR1 is MGHDK and CDR2 SYGVNS. The CDR3 DNA reads TGTGCCAGCAGGCGGGCTTGGGATGAGCAGTTCTTC. Its protein is CASRRAWDEQFF.

V and J are TRBV29-1 and TRBJ2-3; no firm D call. The germline V gene encodes CDR1 SQVTM and CDR2 ANQGSEA. The CDR3 runs 12 residues. The V end was cut by 7 bases, the J end by 2 bases, with 10 bases between. CDR3 DNA sequence: TGCAGCGGAGGACCATCCACAGATACGCAGTATTTT. Amino acids: CSGGPSTDTQYF.

The chain has TRBV19 and TRBJ1-5, with D tentatively TRBD1 (5 bases). This CDR3 has 16 amino acids. V was cut by 5 bases and J by 3 bases, with 17 bases left in between. Germline CDR1 is LNHDA and CDR2 is SQIVND (reference sequence). The CDR3 DNA reads as TGTGCCAGTAGTCGAGAAAGGGGTCCTTTCAATCAGCCCCAGCATTTT. Its translation: CASSRERGPFNQPQHF. Complete variable domain (other parts from reference TRBV19 and TRBJ1-5): DGGITQSPKYLFRKEGQNVTLSCEQNLNHDAMYWYRQDPGQGLRLIYYSQIVNDFQKGDIAEGYSVSREKKESFPLTVTSAQKNPTAFYLCASSRERGPFNQPQHFGDGTRLSIL.

Only one count was recorded for this clone. This sequence joins TRBV27 and TRBJ2-7, with D hard to call. The CDR3 extends over 15 amino acids. The germline V gene encodes CDR1 MNHEY and CDR2 SMNVEV (reference sequence). Trimming shortened V by 3 bases and J by 3 bases, and 15 bases separated the two germline ends. Here the CDR3 reads CASSFGPTVSYEQYF. CDR3 sequence (DNA): TGTGCCAGCAGTTTCGGTCCGACTGTGAGCTACGAGCAGTACTTC.

This chain uses TRBV28 with TRBJ1-1; D call uncertain. The V end was cut by 0 bases, the J end by 5 bases, with 10 bases between. The CDR3 consists of 14 residues. Germline loops: CDR1 MDHEN, CDR2 SYDVKM. This CDR3 reads CASSLWGGGTEAFF. CDR3 DNA: TGTGCCAGCAGTTTATGGGGAGGAGGAACTGAAGCTTTCTTT.

The V gene is TRBV4-1, the J gene TRBJ1-2; D call uncertain. V was cut by 4 bases and J by 3 bases, with 15 bases left in between. The CDR3 spans 15 residues. Germline V CDR1 and CDR2: MGHRA, YSYEKL. CDR3 sequence reads: CASSPNGRLHYGYTF. Here the CDR3 DNA reads TGCGCCAGCAGCCCAAATGGACGGCTCCACTATGGCTACACCTTC.